The TCR beta chain described here comes from a study of CD8 T cells in Susac syndrome. Reverse transcription of 0.5 to 1 ug RNA used random hexamers. Multiplex PCR with immunoSEQ amplified the TCR beta CDR3 across 54 Vbeta and 13 Jbeta. MiXCR, run by TCRdb on the immunoSEQ multiplex PCR reads, gives a single entry per CDR3 protein. The sample records 73,000 or so distinct CDR3 sequences, less than 95% being singletons. V was clipped by 0 bases and J by 2 bases, with 1 base between them. The CDR3 has 12 amino acids. CDR1 is MNHEY, CDR2 SVGAGI, per germline. The chain joins TRBV6-5 to TRBJ1-2; the D is unclear. The material sequenced was CD8+ T cells from PBMCs. This TCR was recovered from a human donor with multiple sclerosis. The CDR3 sequence is CASSYSNYGYTF. In nucleotides, the CDR3 is TGTGCCAGCAGTTACTCGAACTATGGCTACACCTTC.